The 28 T cell receptor beta chains reported below all come from one sample, sequenced in a study of identical twins. TCRdb analysed the 5' RACE reads with MiXCR anew, one entry per CDR3 protein. Of approximately 620,000 distinct CDR3 sequences detected, 8.6% appear once; the ten largest clones hold 0.98%. The sample was also linked to a second study, of yellow fever vaccine responses in identical twins.

The material sequenced was PBMCs. The receptors derive from a woman under 30 in good health.

This clonotype was counted between two and nine times. The chain is built from TRBV10-2 and TRBJ2-1; 9 bases align to TRBD1. Germline values: CDR1 WSHSY, CDR2 SAAADI. V was clipped by 0 bases and J by 5 bases; unmatched bases: 2. The CDR3 consists of 15 residues. The CDR3 DNA reads TGCGCCAGCAGTGAGTCGGGGACAGGGAACAATGAGCAGTTCTTC. Translating it yields CASSESGTGNNEQFF.

CDR3 in DNA: TGTGCCAGCAGCACAGACCAAGAGACCCAGTACTTC. Protein product: CASSTDQETQYF. The chain combines TRBV7-9 with TRBJ2-5; no firm D call. CDR3 size: 12 residues. Germline lookup yields CDR1 SEHNR and CDR2 FQNEAQ (reference sequence). The ends were cut back, 5 bases at V and 0 bases at J, with 4 bases in the middle.

The chain is built from TRBV7-3 and TRBJ1-6; 8 bases align to TRBD1. CDR3 length: 16 residues. Germline assignment: CDR1 SGHTA and CDR2 FQGTGA. The V and J ends lost 0 bases and 9 bases, in that order; junction bases with no gene match: 7. DNA of the CDR3: TGTGCCAGCAGCTTAACGCCGGACAGGGTGACTTCACCCCTCCACTTT. It specifies CASSLTPDRVTSPLHF. The whole variable domain, filled in from reference TRBV7-3 and TRBJ1-6, reads GAGVSQTPSNKVTEKGKYVELRCDPISGHTALYWYRQSLGQGPEFLIYFQGTGAADDSGLPNDRFFAVRPEGSVSTLKIQRTERGDSAVYLCASSLTPDRVTSPLHFGNGTRLTVT.

V usage is TRBV9 and J usage is TRBJ2-3; possible D gene TRBD1, 7 bases. V was trimmed by 4 bases and J by 3 bases, leaving 15 bases between them. The CDR3 spans 15 residues. Germline V gives CDR1 SGDLS, CDR2 YYNGEE. The CDR3 DNA reads as TGTGCCAGCAGCACCCAGGGGGACTTTACAGATACGCAGTATTTT. The encoded protein is CASSTQGDFTDTQYF.

This clonotype was seen a few times. The chain recombines TRBV4-1 with TRBJ2-3; D is undetermined. Germline V gene data show CDR1 as MGHRA and CDR2 as YSYEKL. V lost 0 bases and J 8 bases, leaving 15 bases between the germline ends. This CDR3 is built from 15 residues. The CDR3 coding sequence is TGCGCCAGCAGCCAAGAAGTGTCTTGGGGTGGTACGCAGTATTTT. It codes for CASSQEVSWGGTQYF.

This clonotype has only a few counts. A junction end diverges from the germline sequence, so it may reflect a read error. The chain links TRBV7-9 to TRBJ2-5; D remains ambiguous. This CDR3 has 14 amino acids. Germline V gives CDR1 SEHNR, CDR2 FQNEAQ (reference sequence). This CDR3 reads CASSIAGPRETQYF. The CDR3 DNA is TGTGCCAGCAGCATAGCTGGTCCGAGGGAGACCCAGTACTTC.

The sample holds many counts of this clonotype. V gene TRBV5-1 combines with J gene TRBJ1-4; 8 positions agree with TRBD1. V lost 4 bases to trimming and J lost 4 bases; unmatched junction nucleotides: 6. This CDR3 comprises 15 residues. CDR1 and CDR2 (germline): SGHRS, YFSETQ. The CDR3 here is CASSDGQGGNEKLFF. The CDR3 nucleotides read TGCGCCAGCAGCGACGGACAGGGCGGTAATGAAAAACTGTTTTTT.

This clonotype has only a few counts. This chain links TRBV20-1 with TRBJ1-2, with D unclear. Per germline, CDR1 DFQATT and CDR2 SNEGSKA (reference sequence). Between the trimmed V and J ends, which lost 3 bases and 6 bases, there was a span of 14 bases. The length of the CDR3 is 13 residues. The CDR3 nucleotides read TGCAGTGCTAGGGCCCCCTACAAAGATGGCTACACCTTC. Translated, it gives CSARAPYKDGYTF.

The rearrangement uses TRBV19 and TRBJ2-7; no clear D. Per the germline V gene, CDR1 is LNHDA and CDR2 is SQIVND (reference sequence). The CDR3 consists of 13 residues. Trimming took 1 base from V and 2 from J, leaving 6 bases between them. CDR3 in amino acids: CASSIAIAYEQYF. In DNA form, the CDR3 reads TGTGCCAGTAGTATAGCCATTGCCTACGAGCAGTACTTC.

This clonotype was detected only a few times. V usage is TRBV6-2 or TRBV6-3 and J usage is TRBJ2-5, with 8 bases matching TRBD2. This CDR3 is 14 amino acids long. V was pared by 4 bases and J by 5 bases, with 6 bases of the junction left unmatched. Looked up from germline, CDR1 is MNHEY and CDR2 is SVGEGT. CDR3: CASSSPAGVETQYF. The DNA for the CDR3 is TGTGCCAGCAGTTCCCCAGCGGGAGTGGAGACCCAGTACTTC.

The rearrangement joins TRBV28 to TRBJ1-4; tentative D call: TRBD1 (6 bases). Germline loops: CDR1 MDHEN, CDR2 SYDVKM. The CDR3 extends over 16 amino acids. Trimming shortened V by 10 bases and J by 3 bases, and 21 bases separated the two germline ends. CDR3 residues: CATRLLPGAPNEKLFF. CDR3 sequence (DNA): TGTGCCACCCGTCTTCTCCCAGGGGCGCCTAATGAAAAACTGTTTTTT.

The table lists this clonotype with a few counts. The V gene is TRBV12-5, the J gene TRBJ2-2; D unresolved. Per germline, CDR1 LGHNT and CDR2 FRNRAP. CDR3 length equals 13 residues. Trimming removed 4 bases from V and 2 bases from J, with 5 bases in between. The CDR3 loop reads CASGSPNTGELFF. In nucleotides, the CDR3 is TGTGCTAGTGGTTCCCCAAACACCGGGGAGCTGTTTTTT. The whole variable domain, filled in from reference TRBV12-5 and TRBJ2-2, reads DARVTQTPRHKVTEMGQEVTMRCQPILGHNTVFWYRQTMMQGLELLAYFRNRAPLDDSGMPKDRFSAEMPDATLATLKIQPSEPRDSAVYFCASGSPNTGELFFGEGSRLTVL.

This clonotype was detected ten times or more. The chain is built from TRBV28 and TRBJ2-1, with D perhaps TRBD1 or TRBD2 (5 bases each). Germline lookup yields CDR1 MDHEN and CDR2 SYDVKM. The V gene lost 7 bases and the J gene lost 3 bases, with 22 bases spanning the gap. The CDR3 has 17 amino acids. The CDR3 DNA reads TGTGCCAGCACCCTTGGGATGCAGGGACCTTTCTACAATGAGCAGTTCTTC. Amino acid sequence: CASTLGMQGPFYNEQFF.

V usage is TRBV2 and J usage is TRBJ2-1; maybe TRBD2 (6 bases). This CDR3 spans 21 amino acids. V was pared by 7 bases and J by 1 base, with 32 bases between. Germline V gene sequence: CDR1 SNHLY, CDR2 FYNNEI. CDR3 loop: CASTAGVGTSSRMRSYNEQFF. The CDR3 DNA follows: TGTGCCAGCACGGCCGGGGTGGGGACTTCCTCCCGAATGAGGTCCTACAATGAGCAGTTCTTC.

Only a few counts were recorded for this clonotype. The genes are TRBV15 and TRBJ2-2, with D unresolved. In germline, CDR1 is LNHNV, CDR2 YYDKDF (reference sequence). The CDR3 is 14 residues long. V was shortened by 4 bases and J by 3 bases, with 9 bases between the two germline ends. CDR3 region: CATSTPVDTGELFF. The DNA for the CDR3 is TGTGCCACCAGCACCCCAGTAGACACCGGGGAGCTGTTTTTT.

J is TRBJ2-1 and V is TRBV7-9; 9 bases align to TRBD1. From germline, CDR1 is SEHNR and CDR2 FQNEAQ (reference sequence). Losses at the gene ends were 1 base for V and 4 bases for J; bases not matched to a gene: 8. The CDR3 is 17 residues long. The CDR3, as DNA: TGTGCCAGCAGCTTAGGAATGGGACAGGGTTGGTACAATGAGCAGTTCTTC. The encoded protein is CASSLGMGQGWYNEQFF.

This clonotype has a count of ten or more. The V call is TRBV5-4, the J call TRBJ2-6; 10 positions agree with TRBD2. Germline assignment: CDR1 SGHNT and CDR2 YYREEE (reference sequence). The J segment lost 1 base and the V segment lost 2 bases, leaving 9 bases of the junction unmatched. This CDR3 comprises 19 residues. The CDR3 is CASSFRTSGGLSGANVLTF. The CDR3 DNA reads TGTGCCAGCAGCTTTCGGACTAGCGGAGGACTGTCTGGGGCCAACGTCCTGACTTTC. Looking up the rest from reference TRBV5-4 and TRBJ2-6 gives the full variable domain: ETGVTQSPTHLIKTRGQQVTLRCSSQSGHNTVSWYQQALGQGPQFIFQYYREEENGRGNFPPRFSGLQFPNYSSELNVNALELDDSALYLCASSFRTSGGLSGANVLTFGAGSRLTVL.

The sample holds a few counts of this clonotype. The rearrangement joins TRBV20-1 to TRBJ2-7, with TRBD2 matching over 10 bases. With 1 base clipped from V and 5 bases from J, the junction kept 11 bases outside the gene matches. Germline CDR1 DFQATT, CDR2 SNEGSKA (reference sequence). The CDR3 extends over 16 amino acids. The CDR3 region is CSARGLASGSRDEQYF. In DNA form, the CDR3 reads TGCAGTGCTAGAGGGCTCGCTAGCGGGAGCCGGGACGAGCAGTACTTC.

The genes are TRBV29-1 and TRBJ1-1; no clear D. V lost 7 bases and J lost 11, with 14 bases in between. The CDR3 sequence is 10 residues long. CDR1 is SQVTM and CDR2 is ANQGSEA in the germline V gene. The chain's CDR3 is CSAADGTAFF. The CDR3 nucleotides read TGCAGCGCCGCGGACGGTACCGCTTTCTTT.

The chain has TRBV10-3 and TRBJ2-1, with TRBD2 matching 11 bases. Looked up from germline, CDR1 is ENHRY and CDR2 is SYGVKD. With 8 bases clipped from V and 6 bases from J, the junction kept 9 bases outside the gene matches. CDR3 length: 15 residues. The CDR3, as DNA: TGTGCCATCGGGCCTACTAGCGGGGGTGTCAATGAGCAGTTCTTC. This translates into CAIGPTSGGVNEQFF.

The chain employs TRBV28 and TRBJ2-3, with 11 bases identical to TRBD2. J lost 4 bases, V lost 4 bases, and 7 bases had no gene match. Per the germline V gene, CDR1 is MDHEN and CDR2 is SYDVKM. The CDR3 totals 16 residues. The CDR3 sequence is CASSSRLAGRPDTQYF. CDR3 bases: TGTGCCAGCAGTTCACGACTAGCGGGACGGCCAGATACGCAGTATTTT.

In this sample, this clonotype turned up many times. In DNA form, the CDR3 reads TGCAGTGCTAGAGAGGGGGTGATGAACACTGAAGCTTTCTTT. Translation: CSAREGVMNTEAFF. The rearrangement uses TRBV20-1 and TRBJ1-1; D may be TRBD1 (5 bases). This CDR3 comprises 14 residues. The germline gives CDR1 DFQATT, CDR2 SNEGSKA (reference sequence). V lost 0 bases, J lost 0 bases, and 8 bases lay in between.

The J gene is TRBJ2-2, the V gene TRBV20-1; TRBD1 matches 7 bases. This CDR3 comprises 15 residues. V shed 1 base and J 0 bases; nucleotides not matched to a gene: 2. In germline, CDR1 is DFQATT, CDR2 SNEGSKA (reference sequence). Here the CDR3 DNA reads TGCAGTGCTAGAGGTACAGGGGCGAACACCGGGGAGCTGTTTTTT. It is translated as CSARGTGANTGELFF.

CDR3 sequence reads: CASSALQGLNEKLFF. The DNA for the CDR3 is TGTGCCAGCAGTGCTCTCCAGGGATTAAATGAAAAACTGTTTTTT. V is TRBV25-1 and J is TRBJ1-4; D possibly corresponds to TRBD1 (5 bases). The length of the CDR3 is 15 residues. The ends were cut back, 4 bases at V and 5 bases at J, with 14 bases in the middle. Germline V gene sequence: CDR1 MGHDK, CDR2 SYGVNS. The full variable domain, its missing parts supplied by reference TRBV25-1 and TRBJ1-4, is EADIYQTPRYLVIGTGKKITLECSQTMGHDKMYWYQQDPGMELHLIHYSYGVNSTEKGDLSSESTVSRIRTEHFPLTLESARPSHTSQYLCASSALQGLNEKLFFGSGTQLSVL.

This clonotype was detected many times. The rearrangement uses TRBV6-2 or TRBV6-3 and TRBJ2-1; 7 nucleotides align to TRBD2. The CDR3 covers 14 residues. CDR1 is MNHEY and CDR2 is SVGEGT in the germline V gene. The trim removed 3 bases at V and 6 bases at J, leaving 5 bases unmatched. The CDR3 reads CASSYAGEVNEQFF. CDR3 sequence (DNA): TGTGCCAGCAGTTATGCGGGAGAGGTCAATGAGCAGTTCTTC.

J is TRBJ2-3 and V is TRBV12-3 or TRBV12-4; 7 bases are a match to TRBD2. The CDR3 runs 19 residues. The V and J ends lost 3 bases and 4 bases, in that order; junction bases with no gene match: 19. The CDR3 nucleotides are TGTGCCAGCAGTTTCCCAACGAGCGGGGAGTGGGACGGGGCAGATACGCAGTATTTT. Translating it yields CASSFPTSGEWDGADTQYF.

This clonotype has a count of ten or more. The chain links TRBV20-1 to TRBJ2-3, with 10 positions matching TRBD2. J lost 5 bases, V lost 3 bases, and 11 bases had no gene match. The CDR3 spans 16 residues. Germline loops: CDR1 DFQATT, CDR2 SNEGSKA (reference sequence). The CDR3 nucleotides read TGCAGTGCTAGCGGTGGAGAGCGGGAGGGCCGAGATACGCAGTATTTT. Translated, it gives CSASGGEREGRDTQYF.

This clonotype came up a few times. The V gene is TRBV6-5, the J gene TRBJ2-1; 11 nucleotides agree with TRBD2. The CDR3 loop spans 16 amino acids. Germline-derived CDR1 and CDR2 are MNHEY and SVGAGI. Unmatched junction bases numbered 7, after V lost 4 bases and J lost 5 bases. The CDR3 DNA follows: TGTGCCAGCAGTTGGACTAGCGGGTTCGGCGACAATGAGCAGTTCTTC. It is translated as CASSWTSGFGDNEQFF.